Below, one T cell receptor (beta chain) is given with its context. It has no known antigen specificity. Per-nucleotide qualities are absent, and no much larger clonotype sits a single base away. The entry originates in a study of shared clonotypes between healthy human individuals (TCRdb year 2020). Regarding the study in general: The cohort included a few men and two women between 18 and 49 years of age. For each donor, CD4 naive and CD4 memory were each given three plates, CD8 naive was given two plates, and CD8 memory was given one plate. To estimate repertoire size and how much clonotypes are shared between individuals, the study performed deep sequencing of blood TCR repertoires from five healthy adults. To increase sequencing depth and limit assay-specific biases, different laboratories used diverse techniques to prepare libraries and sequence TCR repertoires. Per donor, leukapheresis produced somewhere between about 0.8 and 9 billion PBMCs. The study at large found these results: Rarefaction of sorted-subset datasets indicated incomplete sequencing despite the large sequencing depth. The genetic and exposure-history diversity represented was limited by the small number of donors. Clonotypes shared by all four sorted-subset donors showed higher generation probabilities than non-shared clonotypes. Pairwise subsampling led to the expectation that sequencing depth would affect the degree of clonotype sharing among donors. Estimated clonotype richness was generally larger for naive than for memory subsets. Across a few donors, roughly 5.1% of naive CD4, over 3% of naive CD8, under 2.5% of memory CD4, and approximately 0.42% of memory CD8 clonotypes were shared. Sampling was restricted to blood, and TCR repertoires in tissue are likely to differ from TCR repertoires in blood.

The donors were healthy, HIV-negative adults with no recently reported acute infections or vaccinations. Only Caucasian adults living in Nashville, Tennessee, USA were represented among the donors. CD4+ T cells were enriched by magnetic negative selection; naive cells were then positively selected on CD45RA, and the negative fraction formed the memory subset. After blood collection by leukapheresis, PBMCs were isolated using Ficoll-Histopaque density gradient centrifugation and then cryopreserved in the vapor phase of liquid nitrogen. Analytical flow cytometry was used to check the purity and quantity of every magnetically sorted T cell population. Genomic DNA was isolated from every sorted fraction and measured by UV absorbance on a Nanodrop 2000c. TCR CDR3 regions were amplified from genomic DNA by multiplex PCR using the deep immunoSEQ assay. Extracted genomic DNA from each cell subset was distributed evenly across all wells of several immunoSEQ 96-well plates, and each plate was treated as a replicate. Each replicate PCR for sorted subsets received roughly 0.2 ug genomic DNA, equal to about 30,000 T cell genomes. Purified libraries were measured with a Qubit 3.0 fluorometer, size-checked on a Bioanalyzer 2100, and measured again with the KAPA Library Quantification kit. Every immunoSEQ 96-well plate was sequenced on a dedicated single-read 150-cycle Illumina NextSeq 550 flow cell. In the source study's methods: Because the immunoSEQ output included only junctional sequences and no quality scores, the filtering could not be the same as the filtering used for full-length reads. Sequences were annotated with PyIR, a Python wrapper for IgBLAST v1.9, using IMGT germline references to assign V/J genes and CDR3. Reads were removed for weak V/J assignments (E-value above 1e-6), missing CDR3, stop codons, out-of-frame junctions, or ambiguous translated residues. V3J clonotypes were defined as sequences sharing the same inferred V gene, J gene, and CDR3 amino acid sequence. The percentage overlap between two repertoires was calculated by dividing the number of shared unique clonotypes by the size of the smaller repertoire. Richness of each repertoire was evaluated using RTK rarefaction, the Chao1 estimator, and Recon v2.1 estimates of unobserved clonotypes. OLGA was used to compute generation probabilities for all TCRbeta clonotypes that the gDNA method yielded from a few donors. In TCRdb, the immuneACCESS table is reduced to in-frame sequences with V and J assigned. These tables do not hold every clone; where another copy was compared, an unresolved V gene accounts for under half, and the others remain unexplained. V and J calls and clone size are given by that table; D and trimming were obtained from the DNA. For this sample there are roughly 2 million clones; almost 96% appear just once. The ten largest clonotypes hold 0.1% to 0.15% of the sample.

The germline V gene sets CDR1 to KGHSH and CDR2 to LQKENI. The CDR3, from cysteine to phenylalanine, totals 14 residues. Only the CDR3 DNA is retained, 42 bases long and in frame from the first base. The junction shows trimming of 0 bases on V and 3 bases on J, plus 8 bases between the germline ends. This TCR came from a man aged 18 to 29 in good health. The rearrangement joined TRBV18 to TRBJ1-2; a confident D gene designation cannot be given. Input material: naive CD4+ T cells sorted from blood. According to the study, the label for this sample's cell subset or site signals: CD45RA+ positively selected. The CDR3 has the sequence CASSPPSQDYGYTF. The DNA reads TGTGCCAGCTCACCACCGAGTCAAGACTATGGCTACACCTTC.